The clone carrying this T cell receptor (beta chain) has a handful of counts. No antigen is known for it. Documented treatment: approximately nine-day PBMC culture with coronavirus spike peptide pools or control peptides (ViraFEST assay). Via ViraFEST, peptide pools expanded antigen-specific T cells before TCR sequencing. This entry comes from a study of vaccination and CD4 T cells after COVID-19. Study summary: There were six male and four female convalescents, and two of them were Hispanic. Post-vaccination specimens were collected at a median of roughly 78 days following dose two (range 14 to 241).

This CDR3 has 14 residues. V shed 1 base and J shed 3 bases, with 9 bases lying between them. Germline CDR1 is SEHNR and CDR2 is FQNEAQ (reference sequence). The Oncomine TCR Beta short-read assay was applied to DNA of cultured CD4+ T cells. TCRdb itself ran the PCR reads through MiXCR, one entry per CDR3 protein. The table shows 15,000 or so distinct CDR3 sequences, with 40% occurring only once. Sequenced: CD4+ T cells from blood, cultured in vitro. The V and J genes are TRBV7-9 and TRBJ2-5; no definite D call. The receptor was derived from a human donor who had recovered from COVID-19. The CDR3 sequence: CASSLGHSKETQYF. The DNA for the CDR3 is TGTGCCAGCAGCTTAGGCCACAGTAAAGAGACCCAGTACTTC.